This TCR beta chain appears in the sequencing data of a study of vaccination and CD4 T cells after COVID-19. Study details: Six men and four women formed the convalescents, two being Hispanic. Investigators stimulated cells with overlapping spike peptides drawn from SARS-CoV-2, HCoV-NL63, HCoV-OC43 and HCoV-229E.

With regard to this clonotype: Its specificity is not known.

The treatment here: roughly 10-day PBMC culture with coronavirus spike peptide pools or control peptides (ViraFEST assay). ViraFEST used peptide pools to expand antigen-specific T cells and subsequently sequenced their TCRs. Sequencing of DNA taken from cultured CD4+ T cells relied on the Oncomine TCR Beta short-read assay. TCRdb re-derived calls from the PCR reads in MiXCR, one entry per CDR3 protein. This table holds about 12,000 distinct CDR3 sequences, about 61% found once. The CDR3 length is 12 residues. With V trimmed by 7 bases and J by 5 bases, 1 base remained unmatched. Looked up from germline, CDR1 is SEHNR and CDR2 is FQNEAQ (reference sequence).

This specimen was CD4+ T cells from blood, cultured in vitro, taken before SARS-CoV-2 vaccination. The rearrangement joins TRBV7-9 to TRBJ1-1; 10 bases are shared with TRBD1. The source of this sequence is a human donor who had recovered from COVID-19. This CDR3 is CASKGQGTEAFF. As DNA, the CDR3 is TGTGCCAGCAAGGGACAGGGGACTGAAGCTTTCTTT.